This T cell receptor (beta chain) is drawn from a study of identical twins. Trimming at V came to 6 bases and at J to 0 bases, leaving 7 bases not matched to a gene. The CDR3 length is 16 residues. Germline loops: CDR1 DFQATT, CDR2 SNEGSKA (reference sequence). MiXCR, applied by TCRdb to the 5' RACE reads, yields one record per CDR3 protein. Of hundreds of thousands of distinct CDR3 sequences in the sample, more than 6.5% are singletons; the top ten hold 0.98%. This clonotype turned up a few times. These same records also appear under a second study, on yellow fever vaccine responses in identical twins.

This clonotype was obtained from a woman younger than 30 in good health. The sequencing input was PBMCs. V is TRBV20-1 and J is TRBJ2-7; 14 positions match TRBD2. Here the CDR3 DNA reads TGCAGTGCCAGGGGACTAGCGGGGGTAAGCTCCTACGAGCAGTACTTC. Translating it yields CSARGLAGVSSYEQYF.